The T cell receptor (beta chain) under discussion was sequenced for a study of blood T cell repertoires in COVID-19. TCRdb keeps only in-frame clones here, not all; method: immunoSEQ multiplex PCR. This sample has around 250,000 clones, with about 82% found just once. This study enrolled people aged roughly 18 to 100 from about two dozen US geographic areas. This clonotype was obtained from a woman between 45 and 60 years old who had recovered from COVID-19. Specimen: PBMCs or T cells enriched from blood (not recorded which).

CDR3 coding DNA: TGTGCCAGTAGTATAGATGACACGAACTATGGCTACACCTTC. Translating it yields CASSIDDTNYGYTF. The chain has TRBV19 and TRBJ1-2; D gene ambiguous. The CDR3 extends over 14 amino acids. Trimming shortened V by 0 bases and J by 2 bases, and 7 bases separated the two germline ends. Germline V CDR1 and CDR2: LNHDA, SQIVND (reference sequence).